This T cell receptor beta chain was identified during a study of beta chain features in type 1 diabetes. Trimming took off 0 bases at V and 3 bases at J, with 10 bases between the two ends. The CDR3 runs 14 residues. Germline values: CDR1 SGHKS, CDR2 YYEKEE (reference sequence). Overall study results and limits: The study found that naive, central memory and Treg TCRB repertoires appeared more similar in patients than in healthy donors.

What was sequenced were expressed TCRB transcripts, since all of the isolated RNA had been reverse transcribed. Read counts averaged around 3.6 million for samples of naive, central memory and regulatory T cells. Profiled with immunoSEQ multiplex PCR; TCRdb holds only in-frame clones, not every one. The repertoire holds about 340,000 clones, with roughly 8% as singletons. This clone was picked up many times. Its target is unknown. Sequenced input: central memory CD4+ T cells from blood. The sequence derives from a woman aged 18-29 years in good health. The J gene is TRBJ2-7, the V gene TRBV5-5; D might be TRBD1 (5 bases). The CDR3 here is CASSLESRGYEQYF. The CDR3 coding sequence is TGTGCCAGCAGCTTGGAGTCTAGGGGCTACGAGCAGTACTTC.